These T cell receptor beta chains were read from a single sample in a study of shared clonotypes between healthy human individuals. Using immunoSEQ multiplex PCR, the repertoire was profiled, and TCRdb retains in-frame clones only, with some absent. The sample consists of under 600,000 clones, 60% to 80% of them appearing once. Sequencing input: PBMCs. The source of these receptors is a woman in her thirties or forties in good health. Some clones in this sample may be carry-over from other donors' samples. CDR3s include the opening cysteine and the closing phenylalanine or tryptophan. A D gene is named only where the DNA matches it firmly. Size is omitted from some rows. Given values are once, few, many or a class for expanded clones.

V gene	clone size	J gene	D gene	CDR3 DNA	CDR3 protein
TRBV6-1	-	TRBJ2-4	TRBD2	TGTGCCAGCAGTGATCCGGGACTAGCGGGAGTGCGGGGAAACATTCAGTACTTC	CASSDPGLAGVRGNIQYF
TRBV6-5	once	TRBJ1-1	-	TGTGCCAGCACTGTCTCTGCATTTACTGAAGCTTTCTTT	CASTVSAFTEAFF
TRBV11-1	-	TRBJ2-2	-	TGTGCCAGCAGCCCTCGCCGGACCGGGGAGCTGTTTTTT	CASSPRRTGELFF
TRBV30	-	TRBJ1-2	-	TGTGCCTGGAGTGTGGGGCAGGGAGGGATAGGCACCTTC	CAWSVGQGGIGTF
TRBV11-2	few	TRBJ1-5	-	TGTGCCAGCAGCTTAGGACCGACAAATCAGCCCCAGCATTTT	CASSLGPTNQPQHF
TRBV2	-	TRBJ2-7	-	TGTGCCAGCAGAGGTCCTAGTAGGTTGGGCGAGCAGTACTTC	CASRGPSRLGEQYF
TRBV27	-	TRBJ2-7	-	TGTGCCAGCAGTTCAGGGACGGTCTACGAGCAGTACTTC	CASSSGTVYEQYF
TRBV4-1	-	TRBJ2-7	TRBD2	TGCGCCAGCAGCCAAGGCCCTGCTAGCGGCCTCTACGAGCAGTACTTC	CASSQGPASGLYEQYF
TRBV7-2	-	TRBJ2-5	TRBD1	TGTGCCAGCAGCCAGGGGGCGGCCGAGACCCAGTACTTC	CASSQGAAETQYF
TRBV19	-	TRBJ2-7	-	TGTGCCAGTAGTATAGATCCGGGCGGCGAGCAGTACTTC	CASSIDPGGEQYF
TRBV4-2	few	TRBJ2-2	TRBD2	TGTGCCAGCAGCCCCCGGACTAGCGGGGACGGGGAGCTGTTTTTT	CASSPRTSGDGELFF
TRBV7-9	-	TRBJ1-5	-	TGTGCCAGCAGCTTAGGGCAGGGATTTGGTAGCAATCAGCCCCAGCATTTT	CASSLGQGFGSNQPQHF
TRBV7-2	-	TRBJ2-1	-	TGTGCCAGCAGCCCCCAAAGCGGTCCCTACAATGAGCAGTTCTTC	CASSPQSGPYNEQFF
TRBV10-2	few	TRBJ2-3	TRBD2	TGCGCCAGCAGTGAGTCGACCGGGACTAGCGGGGAGGATACGCAGTATTTT	CASSESTGTSGEDTQYF
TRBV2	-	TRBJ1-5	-	TGTGCCAGCGCGACCATATCTTCAGGGTCCGGTCAGCCCCAGCATTTT	CASATISSGSGQPQHF
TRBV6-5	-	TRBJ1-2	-	TGTGCCAGCAGGGAGAACTATGGCTACACCTTC	CASRENYGYTF
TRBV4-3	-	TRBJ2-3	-	TGCGCCAGCAGCCAAGGCACCGCGGGTACAGATACGCAGTATTTT	CASSQGTAGTDTQYF
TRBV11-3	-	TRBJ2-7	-	TGTGCCAGCAGCTTAGGCGGTCAGGGCCGACAGCAGTACTTC	CASSLGGQGRQQYF
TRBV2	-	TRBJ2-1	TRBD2	TGTGCCAGCACCCCAGAAGGACTAGCGGGAGGGCGGCAGTTCTTC	CASTPEGLAGGRQFF
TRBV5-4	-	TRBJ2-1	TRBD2	TGTGCCAGCAGCTTAGGGACTAGCGGGCTTTATGAGCAGTTCTTC	CASSLGTSGLYEQFF
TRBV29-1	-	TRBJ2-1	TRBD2	TGCAGCGTTGAAACCAGCGGGGTAAGCTCCTACAATGAGCAGTTCTTC	CSVETSGVSSYNEQFF
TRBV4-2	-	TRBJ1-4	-	TGTGCCAGCAGCCAAGACAGCCTTAATGAAAAACTGTTTTTT	CASSQDSLNEKLFF
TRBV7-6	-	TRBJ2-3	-	TGTGCCAGCAGCCCCGACTACCCACGGGTTACGCAGTATTTT	CASSPDYPRVTQYF
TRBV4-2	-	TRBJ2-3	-	TGTGCCAGCAGCCAAGGGGACATTAGCACAGATACGCAGTATTTT	CASSQGDISTDTQYF
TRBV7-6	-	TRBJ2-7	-	TGTGCCAGCAGCCGCACAGGCGACAACTCCTACGAGCAGTACTTC	CASSRTGDNSYEQYF
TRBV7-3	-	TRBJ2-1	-	TGTGCCAGCAGCATAGGACTCGGCAATGAGCAGTTCTTC	CASSIGLGNEQFF
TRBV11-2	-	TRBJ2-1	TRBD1	TGTGCCAGCACCTTCAGACAGGGAACCTACAATGAGCAGTTCTTC	CASTFRQGTYNEQFF
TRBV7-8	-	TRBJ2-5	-	TGTGCCAGCAGCTCGAATGAAGGGAAGGCAGAGACCCAGTACTTC	CASSSNEGKAETQYF
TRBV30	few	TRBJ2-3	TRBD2	TGTGCCTGGAGTGATAGGCCGTCTAGCGGGAGGCGGGATACGCAGTATTTT	CAWSDRPSSGRRDTQYF
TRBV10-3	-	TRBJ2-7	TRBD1	TGTGCCATCAGTTGGACAGGGGGCTCTTACGAGCAGTACTTC	CAISWTGGSYEQYF
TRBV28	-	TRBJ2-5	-	TGTGCCAGCAGTTTATGGGGCAGACAAGAGACCCAGTACTTC	CASSLWGRQETQYF
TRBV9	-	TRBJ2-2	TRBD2	TGTGCCAGCAGCGTAGACGCGCGTGTGCGGGAGGGCCGCACCGGGGAGCTGTTTTTT	CASSVDARVREGRTGELFF